These T cell receptor beta chains were read from a single sample in a study of blood T cell repertoires in COVID-19. Assay: immunoSEQ multiplex PCR; the TCRdb copy retains only in-frame clones and omits some. Found here are over 90,000 clones, 70% to 90% of them singletons; the top ten hold over 1.5%. Sequenced material: peripheral blood. The receptors were gathered from an elderly man with acute or convalescent COVID-19. Both conserved end residues are part of each CDR3. D genes are given only for firm matches. A clone size is listed for some rows: how often the clone was seen (once, few, many), or a class if it is expanded.

>once|15|NA|TRBJ2-1|TRBV28
CASIPSRGTYNEQFF
TGTGCCAGCATACCCTCCAGGGGCACCTACAATGAGCAGTTCTTC
>NA|11|TRBD1|TRBJ1-1|TRBV29-1
CSVIDRVDALF
TGCAGCGTTATTGACAGGGTGGATGCTCTCTTT
>NA|14|NA|TRBJ1-3|TRBV19
CASTPGVSGNTIYF
TGTGCCAGTACCCCCGGAGTTTCTGGAAACACCATATATTTT
>NA|18|NA|TRBJ2-7|TRBV24-1
CATRETAGSRHNSYEQYF
TGTGCCACCAGGGAGACAGCAGGATCCCGACATAACTCCTACGAGCAGTACTTC
>NA|16|TRBD1|TRBJ1-5|TRBV6-1
CASSERGQGAGQPQHF
TGTGCCAGCAGTGAAAGAGGGCAGGGGGCAGGTCAGCCCCAGCATTTT
>NA|14|TRBD1|TRBJ1-1|TRBV28
CASSRGQGTPKAFF
TGTGCCAGCAGCCGTGGACAGGGAACTCCGAAAGCTTTCTTT
>NA|17|TRBD2|TRBJ2-2|TRBV5-1
CASSTDPSGPNTGELFF
TGCGCCAGCAGCACCGACCCTAGCGGGCCGAACACCGGGGAGCTGTTTTTT
>few|13|NA|TRBJ2-3|TRBV12-3/TRBV12-4
CASSGLGTDTQYF
TGTGCCAGCAGCGGCCTAGGCACAGATACGCAGTATTTT
>NA|13|TRBD1|TRBJ2-4|TRBV29-1
CSVVRDRGNIQYF
TGCAGCGTTGTGCGAGACAGGGGAAACATTCAGTACTTC
>NA|12|NA|TRBJ2-7|TRBV3-1/TRBV3-2
CASRGGNYEQYF
TGTGCCAGCAGGGGGGGAAACTACGAGCAGTACTTC